This TCR beta chain was sequenced in a study of T cell responses to AZD1222 COVID-19 vaccine. A remark on this clone: What it binds is unknown.

Samples with a second dose at about 4 or about 12 weeks were pooled together. Broader study findings: Spike-specific TCRs gained breadth and depth after people received two AZD1222 doses.

Clones were sequenced by immunoSEQ multiplex PCR, and TCRdb holds only the in-frame ones, with some missing. The data hold approximately 200,000 clones, with approximately 93% observed a single time. With 5 bases removed from V and 7 bases from J, the gap between germline ends came to 18 bases. This CDR3 contains 15 residues. Germline values: CDR1 SEHNR, CDR2 FQNEAQ (reference sequence). This clonotype was obtained from an adult who received the AZD1222 COVID-19 vaccine. The chain is built from TRBV7-9 and TRBJ2-1; possibly TRBD2 for D (7 bases). This specimen consisted of peripheral blood, obtained 28 days after the second AZD1222 dose. The DNA of the CDR3 is TGTGCCAGCAGCCCCCGGGGGGCCCCAGGGAATGAGCAGTTCTTC. It is translated as CASSPRGAPGNEQFF.